This T cell receptor beta chain was identified in a study of human T cells and chemical hapten exposure. Time point described: pre-sensitization, week 0. Treatment: therapeutic diphenylcyclopropenone sensitization with weekly scalp DPC. From whole blood left unfractionated, total RNA was extracted. Each CDR3 protein gets one entry after TCRdb re-called the RACE reads with MiXCR. The profile covers over 50,000 distinct CDR3 sequences, with approximately 9.5% appearing a single time and approximately 9.5% taken by the ten largest. The sequenced sample was whole blood, obtained in connection with sensitization to the hapten diphenylcyclopropenone (DPC). The source is a woman younger than 45 with alopecia areata. Some clones in this sample may be carry-over from other donors' samples.

The CDR3 spells CASSATGGVDTIYF. The DNA for the CDR3 is TGTGCCAGTAGTGCCACAGGGGGCGTGGACACCATATATTTT. This chain uses TRBV19 with TRBJ1-3; 9 nucleotides line up with TRBD1. The trim removed 5 bases at V and 8 bases at J, leaving 7 bases unmatched. Germline V gene sequence: CDR1 LNHDA, CDR2 SQIVND (reference sequence). The CDR3 extends over 14 amino acids.